These 19 T cell receptor beta chains came from one sample sequenced in a study of cytomegalovirus exposure and HLA in healthy donors. 13 Jbeta primers and 60 Vbeta primers were used for the PCR. Assay: immunoSEQ multiplex PCR; the TCRdb copy retains only in-frame clones and omits some. The repertoire holds about 180,000 clones, with around 75% as singletons. Material: PBMCs. These receptors were collected from a male donor in good health and CMV-seronegative.

The CDR3 is CASSLVAGAFTDTQYF. In DNA form, the CDR3 reads TGTGCCAGCAGCTTAGTAGCGGGAGCTTTCACAGATACGCAGTATTTT. V and J are TRBV7-2 and TRBJ2-3, with TRBD2 matching over 9 bases. Germline V CDR1 and CDR2: SGHTA, FQGNSA. This CDR3 has 16 amino acids. The V gene end was trimmed by 1 base and the J gene end by 2 bases; junction bases not matched to a gene: 4.

On this clone itself: The identical CDR3 is also encoded by other nucleotide sequences in the sample. The gene calls are TRBV11-2 and TRBJ2-3; a weak D match, TRBD2 (6 bases). This CDR3 region has 15 residues. Germline V gives CDR1 SGHAT, CDR2 FQNNGV. V was trimmed by 3 bases and J by 0 bases, leaving 10 bases between them. The CDR3: CASSFSGSSTDTQYF. The DNA of the CDR3 is TGTGCCAGCAGCTTTTCCGGGAGTAGCACAGATACGCAGTATTTT. Variable domain in full (rest from reference TRBV11-2 and TRBJ2-3): EAGVAQSPRYKIIEKRQSVAFWCNPISGHATLYWYQQILGQGPKLLIQFQNNGVVDDSQLPKDRFSAERLKGVDSTLKIQPAKLEDSAVYLCASSFSGSSTDTQYFGPGTRLTVL.

This rearrangement joins TRBV25-1 to TRBJ1-1; D possibly corresponds to TRBD1 (5 bases). Per germline, CDR1 MGHDK and CDR2 SYGVNS. The CDR3 length is 11 residues. The V end was cut by 5 bases, the J end by 5 bases, with 6 bases between. As DNA, the CDR3 is TGTGCCAGCAGTCGGGGGACTGAAGCTTTCTTT. The encoded protein is CASSRGTEAFF.

Remarks on this clone: This specimen includes other DNA sequences encoding the same CDR3. V is TRBV28 and J is TRBJ1-6, with TRBD1 identical over 9 bases. CDR1 MDHEN and CDR2 SYDVKM come from the germline V gene. The length of the CDR3 is 16 residues. Germline trimming cut 1 base from V and 6 bases from J; bases unmatched to any gene: 4. CDR3 DNA: TGTGCCAGCAGTTTATTCGCGGGACAGGGTAATTCACCCCTCCACTTT. This codes for CASSLFAGQGNSPLHF.

This chain connects TRBV6-1 to TRBJ1-3; tentatively, D is TRBD1 (5 bases). This CDR3 has 17 amino acids. Germline values: CDR1 MNHNS, CDR2 SASEGT. The V end was cut by 2 bases, the J end by 0 bases, with 14 bases between. For the CDR3, the DNA is TGTGCCAGCAGTGAATGGGGAAGGGGACTCTCTGGAAACACCATATATTTT. Translation gives CASSEWGRGLSGNTIYF.

The chain couples TRBV30 to TRBJ2-1; tentative D call: TRBD2 (6 bases). This CDR3 contains 14 residues. CDR1 is GTSNPN and CDR2 is SVGIG in the germline V gene (reference sequence). The ends were cut back, 3 bases at V and 10 bases at J, with 19 bases in the middle. CDR3 sequence (DNA): TGTGCCTGGAGCGTAGAACCGGGACTCCAAGAGCAGTTCTTC. Translation gives CAWSVEPGLQEQFF.

The chain recombines TRBV9 with TRBJ2-1, with TRBD2 matching over 9 bases. Germline assignment: CDR1 SGDLS and CDR2 YYNGEE. The ends lost 4 bases at V and 4 bases at J; junction bases unmatched: 12. The CDR3 runs to 17 residues. This CDR3 is CASSPRGGAGGYNEQFF. The CDR3 DNA follows: TGTGCCAGCAGCCCGCGGGGGGGCGCGGGGGGGTACAATGAGCAGTTCTTC.

This chain uses TRBV4-3 with TRBJ2-3; TRBD1 matches 12 bases. The V and J ends lost 3 bases and 5 bases, in that order; junction bases with no gene match: 3. The V gene's germline CDR1 is LGHNA and CDR2 YSLEER. The length of the CDR3 is 15 residues. The CDR3 DNA is TGCGCCAGCAGCCAGGGGACAGGGGGCTTAGATACGCAGTATTTT. Translating gives CASSQGTGGLDTQYF.

The chain joins TRBV30 to TRBJ1-5; no clear D gene. Trimming took off 2 bases at V and 0 bases at J, with 11 bases between the two ends. This CDR3 spans 15 amino acids. Germline CDR1 reads GTSNPN; CDR2 reads SVGIG (reference sequence). The CDR3 DNA follows: TGTGCCTGGAGTCTTGGGCGATATAGCAATCAGCCCCAGCATTTT. It translates to CAWSLGRYSNQPQHF.

The chain links TRBV28 to TRBJ1-5; 8 nucleotides line up with TRBD1. Germline assignment: CDR1 MDHEN and CDR2 SYDVKM. CDR3 length: 17 amino acids. Trimming cost V 1 base and J 7 bases; bases outside gene matches: 12. The CDR3 is CASSLSPGQGRRQPQHF. Written as DNA, the CDR3 is TGTGCCAGCAGTTTATCTCCTGGACAGGGAAGGCGGCAGCCCCAGCATTTT.

The chain couples TRBV27 to TRBJ1-5; unclear D gene. V lost 2 bases, J lost 0 bases, and 8 bases lay in between. There are 15 residues in the CDR3. Per the germline V gene, CDR1 is MNHEY and CDR2 is SMNVEV (reference sequence). This chain's CDR3 is CASSLIFYSNQPQHF. CDR3 coding DNA: TGTGCCAGCAGTTTAATTTTTTATAGCAATCAGCCCCAGCATTTT.

The chain carries TRBV11-2 and TRBJ1-5, with 8 positions matching TRBD1. With V trimmed by 5 bases and J by 4 bases, 7 bases remained unmatched. The CDR3 spans 15 residues. The V gene's germline CDR1 is SGHAT and CDR2 FQNNGV. In DNA form, the CDR3 reads TGTGCCAGCAGCCAGACAGGGGATGGAAATCAGCCCCAGCATTTT. Amino acids: CASSQTGDGNQPQHF.

The rearrangement joins TRBV6-1 to TRBJ1-5, with D perhaps matching TRBD1 (5 bases). The germline gives CDR1 MNHNS, CDR2 SASEGT. V gave up 4 bases and J gave up 4 bases, with 14 bases separating them. The CDR3 contains 15 residues. CDR3 sequence: CASSVLQETNQPQHF. In DNA, the CDR3 is TGTGCCAGCAGTGTGTTACAGGAGACTAATCAGCCCCAGCATTTT.

This clone was recorded once. J is TRBJ2-7 and V is TRBV9; possible D gene TRBD1, 5 bases. Per germline, CDR1 SGDLS and CDR2 YYNGEE. This CDR3 spans 12 amino acids. Trimming took 3 bases from V and 7 from J, leaving 11 bases between them. The chain's CDR3 is CASSEGLDEQYF. CDR3 DNA sequence: TGTGCCAGCAGCGAGGGGTTGGATGAGCAGTACTTC.

This clone was observed a handful of times. This chain links TRBV5-1 with TRBJ1-2; 8 bases line up with TRBD1. Germline V lookup: CDR1 SGHRS, CDR2 YFSETQ. Trimming cost V 4 bases and J 7 bases; bases outside gene matches: 15. The CDR3 is made up of 16 amino acids. The CDR3 coding sequence is TGCGCCAGCAGCCGGGGGGACAGGCTGACAGCGACTGGCTACACCTTC. Amino acid sequence: CASSRGDRLTATGYTF.

This clone came up a few times. V is TRBV28 and J is TRBJ1-4; TRBD1 matches 11 bases. Germline V gene sequence: CDR1 MDHEN, CDR2 SYDVKM. The J segment lost 7 bases and the V segment lost 4 bases, leaving 5 bases of the junction unmatched. The CDR3 runs to 15 residues. This chain's CDR3 is CASSSAGTGGEKLFF. The CDR3, as DNA: TGTGCCAGCAGTTCCGCCGGGACAGGGGGTGAAAAACTGTTTTTT.

The V and J genes are TRBV18 and TRBJ1-2, with TRBD1 matching over 7 bases. Trimming cost V 3 bases and J 7 bases; bases outside gene matches: 8. The CDR3 extends over 14 amino acids. The germline V gene has CDR1 KGHSH and CDR2 LQKENI. The CDR3 DNA reads as TGTGCCAGCTCACCTACGACAGGGAGAGGTGGCTACACCTTC. Its translation: CASSPTTGRGGYTF.

This chain uses TRBV6-5 with TRBJ1-3; tentatively, D is TRBD1 (5 bases). CDR1 and CDR2 from the germline V gene are MNHEY and SVGAGI. The CDR3 has 15 amino acids. V dropped 7 bases and J dropped 0 bases, with 13 bases sitting between them. The CDR3, as DNA: TGTGCCAGCACAATCGATGGGGCCTCTGGAAACACCATATATTTT. Translated: CASTIDGASGNTIYF.

The chain carries TRBV28 and TRBJ1-6; possible D gene TRBD1, 5 bases. Germline CDR1 is MDHEN and CDR2 is SYDVKM. CDR3 length equals 15 residues. Trimming stripped 2 bases from V and 4 bases from J, with 9 bases between. Here the CDR3 DNA reads TGTGCCAGCAGTTTACAGGGCCCTTATAATTCACCCCTCCACTTT. As protein: CASSLQGPYNSPLHF.